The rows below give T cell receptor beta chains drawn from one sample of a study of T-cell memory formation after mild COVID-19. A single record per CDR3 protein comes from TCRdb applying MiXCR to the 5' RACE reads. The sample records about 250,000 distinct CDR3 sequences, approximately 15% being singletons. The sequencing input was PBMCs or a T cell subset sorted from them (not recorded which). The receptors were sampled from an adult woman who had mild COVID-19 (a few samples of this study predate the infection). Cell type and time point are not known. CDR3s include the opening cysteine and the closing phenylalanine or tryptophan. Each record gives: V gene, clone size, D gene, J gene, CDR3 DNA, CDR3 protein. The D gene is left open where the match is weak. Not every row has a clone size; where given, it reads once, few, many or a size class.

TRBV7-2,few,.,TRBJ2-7,TGTGCCAGCAGCTTAGCCCTCTCCTACGAGCAGTACTTC,CASSLALSYEQYF
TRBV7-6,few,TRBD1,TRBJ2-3,TGTGCCAGCAGCTTAGTGTCCAGGGGGCAATCAGATACGCAGTATTTT,CASSLVSRGQSDTQYF
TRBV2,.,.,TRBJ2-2,TGTGCCAGCAGGGAAGCGGGTTCCACCGGGGAGCTGTTTTTT,CASREAGSTGELFF
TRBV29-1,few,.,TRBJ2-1,TGCAGCGTTGAAGATTATCAGAGGGGCTACAATGAGCAGTTCTTC,CSVEDYQRGYNEQFF
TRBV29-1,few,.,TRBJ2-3,TGCAGCGTTGTTCTCCTCAGGGGCCCTAGCACAGATACGCAGTATTTT,CSVVLLRGPSTDTQYF
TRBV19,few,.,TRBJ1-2,TGTGCCAGTAGTATAGGAGGCAGGGAAGCGCTCGGCTACACCTTC,CASSIGGREALGYTF
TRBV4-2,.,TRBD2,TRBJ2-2,TGTGCCAGCAGCCATCCCGGACTAGCAGGAAACACCGGGGAGCTGTTTTTT,CASSHPGLAGNTGELFF
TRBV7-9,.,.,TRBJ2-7,TGTGCCAGCAGCTTTCCGTGGGAGGGGGGCGAGCAGTACTTC,CASSFPWEGGEQYF
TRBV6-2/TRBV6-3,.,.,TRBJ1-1,TGTGCCAGCAGTTACCCTAACCCTGTGGGGTTGAACACTGAAGCTTTCTTT,CASSYPNPVGLNTEAFF
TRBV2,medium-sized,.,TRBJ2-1,TGTGCCAGCAGTGAACATGCCCCGGAGTTCTTC,CASSEHAPEFF
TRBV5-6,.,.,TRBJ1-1,TGTGCCAGCAGCTTGGGGGACATTTTTCGAACTGAAGCTTTCTTT,CASSLGDIFRTEAFF
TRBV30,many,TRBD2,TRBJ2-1,TGTGCCTGGAGTGTACGGCCTAGCGGGAGGAGGAGTGAGCAGTTCTTC,CAWSVRPSGRRSEQFF
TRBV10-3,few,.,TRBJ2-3,TGTGCCATCTCGCCAGCTAGCACAGATACGCAGTATTTT,CAISPASTDTQYF
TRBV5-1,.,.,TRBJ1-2,TGCGCCAGCAGAACGGGATCTGGGGAGTATGGCTACACCTTC,CASRTGSGEYGYTF
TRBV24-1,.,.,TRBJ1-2,TGTGCCACCAGTGAGAGCGTCCGTAGCTATGGCTACACCTTC,CATSESVRSYGYTF
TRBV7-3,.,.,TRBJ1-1,TGTGCCAGCAGCTTGTCCGGGCCCGGAGACACTGAAGCTTTCTTT,CASSLSGPGDTEAFF
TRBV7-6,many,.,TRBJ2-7,TGTGCCAGCAGTTTAGTTCCGGTGATGGACGGCCGGTTTTACGAGCAGTACTTC,CASSLVPVMDGRFYEQYF
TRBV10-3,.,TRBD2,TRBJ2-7,TGTGCCATCAGCCCGGGACTAGTAACTTTCTACGAGCAGTACTTC,CAISPGLVTFYEQYF
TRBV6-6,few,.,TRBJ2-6,TGTGCCAGCAGTTACGGGGACTCTGGGGCCAACGTCCTGACTTTC,CASSYGDSGANVLTF
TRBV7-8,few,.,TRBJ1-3,TGTGCCAGCAGCTTTGTCAGGGAGGGTGGAAACACCATATATTTT,CASSFVREGGNTIYF
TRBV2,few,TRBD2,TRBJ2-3,TGTGCCAGCAGTGAAGATGGAGGGGGGACTAGCCTTCCGGATACGCAGTATTTT,CASSEDGGGTSLPDTQYF
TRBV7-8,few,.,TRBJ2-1,TGTGCCAGCAGCTTAGGCCTGGACAATGAGCAGTTCTTC,CASSLGLDNEQFF
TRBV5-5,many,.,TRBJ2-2,TGTGCCAGCAGCTTGGCCCGTTCGAACACCGGGGAGCTGTTTTTT,CASSLARSNTGELFF
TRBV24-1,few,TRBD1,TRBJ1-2,TGTGCCACCAGTGATTCCCGGGACAGGGTCTATGGCTACACCTTC,CATSDSRDRVYGYTF
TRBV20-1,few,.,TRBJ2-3,TGCAGTGCTACCATAGGGACCTCCACAGATACGCAGTATTTT,CSATIGTSTDTQYF
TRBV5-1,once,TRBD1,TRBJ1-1,TGCGCCAGCAGTATGGGACAGGGCGACACTGAAGCTTTCTTT,CASSMGQGDTEAFF
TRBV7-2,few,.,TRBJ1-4,TGTGCCAGCAGCTTAGGGCAGTTGTCTGAAAAACTGTTTTTT,CASSLGQLSEKLFF